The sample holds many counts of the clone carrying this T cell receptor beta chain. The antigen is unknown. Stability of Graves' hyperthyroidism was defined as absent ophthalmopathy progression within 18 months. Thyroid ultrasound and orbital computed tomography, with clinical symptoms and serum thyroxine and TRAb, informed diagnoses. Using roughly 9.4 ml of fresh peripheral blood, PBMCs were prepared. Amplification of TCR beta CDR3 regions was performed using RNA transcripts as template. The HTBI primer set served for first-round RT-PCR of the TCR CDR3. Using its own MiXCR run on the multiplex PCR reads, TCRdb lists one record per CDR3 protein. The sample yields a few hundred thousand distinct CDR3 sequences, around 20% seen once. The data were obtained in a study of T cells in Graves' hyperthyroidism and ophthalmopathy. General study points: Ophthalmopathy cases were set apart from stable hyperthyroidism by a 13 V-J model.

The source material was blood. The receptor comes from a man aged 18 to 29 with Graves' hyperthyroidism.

CDR3 sequence: CASNTPGSNQPQHF. In DNA, the CDR3 is TGTGCCAGTAACACTCCTGGTAGCAATCAGCCCCAGCATTTT. The chain is built from TRBV19 and TRBJ1-5, with D unclear. Germline V lookup: CDR1 LNHDA, CDR2 SQIVND (reference sequence). The V end lost 7 bases, the J end lost 0 bases, and 10 bases lay between the germline ends. This CDR3 is built from 14 residues.